The 2 T cell receptor beta chains below were found in one sample sequenced in a study of shared clonotypes between healthy human individuals. The assay was immunoSEQ multiplex PCR, and TCRdb's table has in-frame clones only and misses some. The sample shows a few hundred thousand clones, around 72% of them seen only once. The specimen was memory CD4+ T cells sorted from blood. Noted subset: CD45RA-negative fraction. These receptors were taken from a man aged 25 to 45 in good health.

This clone was recorded a few times. The chain combines TRBV6-1 with TRBJ1-5, with D uncertain. The germline V gene has CDR1 MNHNS and CDR2 SASEGT. V was clipped by 3 bases and J by 5 bases, with 11 bases between them. The CDR3 is made up of 14 amino acids. CDR3 sequence: CASSEATAHQPQHF. The CDR3 region has the DNA TGTGCCAGCAGTGAGGCGACGGCACATCAGCCCCAGCATTTT.

The chain carries TRBV4-1 and TRBJ2-5; D gene unclear. Germline V lookup: CDR1 MGHRA, CDR2 YSYEKL. Between the trimmed V and J ends, which lost 1 base and 6 bases, there was a span of 9 bases. This CDR3 has 13 residues. The CDR3 coding sequence is TGCGCCAGCAGCCAAGGGGTTTTTCAGACCCAGTACTTC. This encodes CASSQGVFQTQYF.